This T cell receptor (beta chain) came from a study of early T cells in non-severe SARS-CoV-2 infection. General observations from the study: Private and CD4 specificities were missed by VDJdb matching, which favored anti-spike CD8 responses.

This clonotype has ten or more counts. No antigen is known for it. TCRdb reanalysed the 5' RACE reads using MiXCR and keeps one entry per CDR3 protein. The data show more than 65,000 distinct CDR3 sequences, 12% seen once. The sequence was obtained from an adult who was a healthcare worker with PCR-confirmed SARS-CoV-2 infection or an uninfected control (not recorded which). Sequenced: whole blood.

CDR3 in amino acids: CASSLVETGYGYTF. CDR3 DNA sequence: TGTGCCAGCAGCTTAGTCGAGACAGGGTATGGCTACACCTTC. J is TRBJ1-2 and V is TRBV11-2; 7 bases are shared with TRBD1. This CDR3 region has 14 residues. From germline, CDR1 is SGHAT and CDR2 FQNNGV. The V segment lost 1 base and the J segment 5 bases; nucleotides outside the gene matches: 4. The complete variable domain, with remaining parts taken from reference TRBV11-2 and TRBJ1-2, reads EAGVAQSPRYKIIEKRQSVAFWCNPISGHATLYWYQQILGQGPKLLIQFQNNGVVDDSQLPKDRFSAERLKGVDSTLKIQPAKLEDSAVYLCASSLVETGYGYTFGSGTRLTVV.